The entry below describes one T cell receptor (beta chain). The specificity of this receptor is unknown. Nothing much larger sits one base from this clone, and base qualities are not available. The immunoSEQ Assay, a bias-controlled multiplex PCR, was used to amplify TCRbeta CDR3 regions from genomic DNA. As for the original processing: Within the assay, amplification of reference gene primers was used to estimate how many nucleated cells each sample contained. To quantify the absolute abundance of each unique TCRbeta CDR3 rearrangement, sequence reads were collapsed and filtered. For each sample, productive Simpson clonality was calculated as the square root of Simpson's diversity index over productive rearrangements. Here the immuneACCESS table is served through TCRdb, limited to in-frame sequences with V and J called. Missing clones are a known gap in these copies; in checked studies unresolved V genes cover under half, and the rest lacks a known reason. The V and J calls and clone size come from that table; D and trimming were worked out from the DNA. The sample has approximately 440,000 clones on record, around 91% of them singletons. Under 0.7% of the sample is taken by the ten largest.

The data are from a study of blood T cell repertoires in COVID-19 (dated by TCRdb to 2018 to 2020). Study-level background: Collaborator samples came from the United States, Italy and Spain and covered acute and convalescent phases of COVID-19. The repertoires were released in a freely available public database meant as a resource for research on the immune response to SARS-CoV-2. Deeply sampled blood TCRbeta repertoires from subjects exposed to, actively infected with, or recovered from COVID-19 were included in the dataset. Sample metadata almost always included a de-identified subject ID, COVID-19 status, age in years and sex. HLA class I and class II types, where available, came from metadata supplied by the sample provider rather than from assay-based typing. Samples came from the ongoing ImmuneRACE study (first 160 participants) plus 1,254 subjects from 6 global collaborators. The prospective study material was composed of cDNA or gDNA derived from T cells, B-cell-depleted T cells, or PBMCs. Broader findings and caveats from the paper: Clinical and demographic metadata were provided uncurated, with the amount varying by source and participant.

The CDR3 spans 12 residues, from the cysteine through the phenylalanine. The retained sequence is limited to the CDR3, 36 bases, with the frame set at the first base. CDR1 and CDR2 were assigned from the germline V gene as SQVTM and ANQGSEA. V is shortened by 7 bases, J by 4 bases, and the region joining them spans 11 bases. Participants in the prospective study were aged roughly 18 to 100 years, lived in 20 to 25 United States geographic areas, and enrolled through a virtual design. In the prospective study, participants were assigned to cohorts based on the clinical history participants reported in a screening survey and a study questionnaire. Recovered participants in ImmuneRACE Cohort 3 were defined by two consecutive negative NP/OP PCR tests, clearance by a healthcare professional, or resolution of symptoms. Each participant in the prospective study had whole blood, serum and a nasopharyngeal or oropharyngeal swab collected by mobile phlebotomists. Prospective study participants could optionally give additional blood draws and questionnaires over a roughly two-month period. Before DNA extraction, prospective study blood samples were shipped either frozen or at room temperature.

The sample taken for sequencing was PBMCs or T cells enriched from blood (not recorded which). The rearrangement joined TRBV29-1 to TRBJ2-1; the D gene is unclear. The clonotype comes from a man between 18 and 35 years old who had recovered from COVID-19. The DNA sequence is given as TGCAGCGAGAAGCAACCATACAATGAGCAGTTCTTC. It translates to CSEKQPYNEQFF.